This passage covers 27 T cell receptor beta chains from one sample sequenced in a study of tumor-infiltrating lymphocytes in oesophageal squamous cell carcinoma. TCRdb called the PCR reads again in MiXCR, with one record for every CDR3 protein. The sample consists of roughly 3,600 distinct CDR3 sequences, approximately 19% of them appearing once. Source material: normal esophageal tissue next to the tumor. The origin of the receptors is a male donor with esophageal squamous cell carcinoma.

This clonotype was recorded at least ten times. J is TRBJ2-7 and V is TRBV5-5; 9 bases align to TRBD2. The CDR3 has 17 amino acids. Trimming at V came to 1 base and at J to 0 bases, leaving 8 bases not matched to a gene. Germline assignment: CDR1 SGHKS and CDR2 YYEKEE (reference sequence). The CDR3 is CASSLFFPSGVSYEQYF. For the CDR3, the DNA is TGTGCCAGCAGCTTGTTTTTTCCTAGCGGGGTCTCCTACGAGCAGTACTTC. The whole variable domain, remainder taken from reference TRBV5-5 and TRBJ2-7, is DAGVTQSPTHLIKTRGQQVTLRCSPISGHKSVSWYQQVLGQGPQFIFQYYEKEERGRGNFPDRFSARQFPNYSSELNVNALLLGDSALYLCASSLFFPSGVSYEQYFGPGTRLTVT.

This clonotype is medium-sized (0.01 to 0.1%) in the sample. The rearrangement links TRBV6-1 to TRBJ2-3, with D perhaps assigned TRBD1 or TRBD2 (6 bases each). The CDR3 has 15 amino acids. V gave up 6 bases and J gave up 2 bases, with 15 bases separating them. Germline V gene sequence: CDR1 MNHNS, CDR2 SASEGT. CDR3 region: CASSATRGHTDTQYF. The CDR3 DNA reads TGTGCCAGCAGCGCCACCCGGGGGCACACAGATACGCAGTATTTT.

By share of the sample, this clonotype is medium-sized. CDR3 sequence: CATSGSQETQYF. DNA for the CDR3: TGTGCCACCAGCGGATCACAAGAGACCCAGTACTTC. The chain joins TRBV24-1 to TRBJ2-5, with D uncertain. The germline gives CDR1 KGHDR, CDR2 SFDVKD. This CDR3 region has 12 residues. The V end lost 7 bases, the J end lost 2 bases, and 7 bases lay between the germline ends.

About this clonotype: Since the CDR3 does not end with the conserved phenylalanine or tryptophan, this likely comes from a read error. The limits of the CDR3 on the DNA are not certain, so only TCRdb's listed CDR3 is given. The rearrangement uses TRBV27 and TRBJ2-7; the D call of TRBD1 is as the table states it, not checked on the DNA. The CDR3 is 16 residues long, ends included. Germline CDR1 is MNHEY and CDR2 is SMNVEV (reference sequence). The CDR3 loop reads CASSRGDRGYGYTFGS.

The chain carries TRBV6-1 and TRBJ2-2, with 8 bases fitting TRBD2. The trim removed 7 bases at V and 4 bases at J, leaving 8 bases unmatched. The germline V gene has CDR1 MNHNS and CDR2 SASEGT. The CDR3 spans 15 residues. In nucleotides, the CDR3 is TGTGCCAGCATTCCGGGGGGGCCGCTCACCGGGGAGCTGTTTTTT. Its protein product is CASIPGGPLTGELFF.

The CDR3 reads CASSQDASSGNTIYF. The DNA for the CDR3 is TGTGCCAGCAGCCAAGATGCAAGCTCTGGAAACACCATATATTTT. The rearrangement uses TRBV4-2 and TRBJ1-3; D is ambiguous. The CDR3 loop spans 15 amino acids. Germline V gene lookup returns CDR1 LGHNA and CDR2 YNFKEQ. V lost 0 bases, J lost 0 bases, and 6 bases lay in between.

This clonotype was detected ten times or more. V and J are TRBV5-8 and TRBJ2-3, with TRBD2 matching over 9 bases. Germline CDR1 SGHTS, CDR2 YDEGEE. J was trimmed by 5 bases and V by 0 bases; bases with no gene match: 7. The CDR3 has 16 residues. This CDR3 is CASSLEASGDQDTQYF. The CDR3 coding sequence is TGTGCCAGCAGCTTGGAGGCTAGCGGGGACCAAGATACGCAGTATTTT. Together with reference TRBV5-8 and TRBJ2-3, the CDR3 gives the full variable domain: EAGVTQSPTHLIKTRGQQATLRCSPISGHTSVYWYQQALGLGLQFLLWYDEGEERNRGNFPPRFSGRQFPNYSSELNVNALELEDSALYLCASSLEASGDQDTQYFGPGTRLTVL.

In this sample, this clonotype turned up many times. This chain joins TRBV6-2 or TRBV6-3 and TRBJ1-4, with D perhaps matching TRBD1 (6 bases). CDR1 and CDR2 (germline): MNHEY, SVGEGT. V was trimmed by 7 bases and J by 8 bases, leaving 14 bases between them. CDR3 length: 13 amino acids. CDR3 nucleotides: TGTGCCAGCACGGGGGGGGCACTGGAAAAACTGTTTTTT. This encodes CASTGGALEKLFF.

At least ten counts were recorded for this clonotype. It may be a read error: a sequence one base away is much more abundant. The rearrangement joins TRBV12-3 or TRBV12-4 to TRBJ2-7, with a possible D match to TRBD2 (7 bases). There are 15 residues in the CDR3. The V gene lost 3 bases and the J gene lost 7 bases, with 19 bases spanning the gap. The DNA of the CDR3 is TGTGCCAGCAGTTTCGGGGGGCCTTCTTACAATGAGCAGTACTTC. This codes for CASSFGGPSYNEQYF.

This clonotype was seen ten or more times. This sequence joins TRBV6-1 and TRBJ2-1, with TRBD2 matching 10 bases. The V segment lost 7 bases and the J segment 0 bases; nucleotides outside the gene matches: 6. Germline CDR1 and CDR2: MNHNS and SASEGT. This CDR3 contains 16 residues. This CDR3 reads CASKLAGQSSYNEQFF. CDR3 nucleotides: TGTGCCAGCAAACTAGCGGGACAGTCCTCCTACAATGAGCAGTTCTTC.

This clonotype was detected ten times or more. The V gene is TRBV6-4, the J gene TRBJ2-3, with 7 positions matching TRBD2. The CDR3 runs to 13 residues. The germline gives CDR1 MRHNA, CDR2 SNTAGT. The ends lost 2 bases at V and 5 bases at J; junction bases unmatched: 1. The CDR3 DNA reads as TGTGCCAGCAGTGACGGGGGGGGAGATACGCAGTATTTT. Amino acid sequence: CASSDGGGDTQYF.

The table lists this clonotype with many counts. This may be a read error: a much more frequent sequence differs by one nucleotide. V is TRBV7-2 and J is TRBJ2-5; D is possibly TRBD1 (5 bases). The CDR3 is 12 residues long. Germline V gene data show CDR1 as SGHTA and CDR2 as FQGNSA. Trimming cost V 1 base and J 10 bases, with 10 bases left between them. CDR3 DNA sequence: TGTGCCAGCAGCTTAGTCTGGCAGGGCCAGTACTTC. Encoded protein: CASSLVWQGQYF.

This clonotype counts as medium-sized. The chain employs TRBV7-6 and TRBJ2-2; D not resolved. V was pared by 5 bases and J by 1 base, with 8 bases between. CDR1 is SGHVS, CDR2 FNYEAQ, per germline. This CDR3 comprises 14 residues. CDR3 sequence reads: CASSLGQNTGELFF. DNA for the CDR3: TGTGCCAGCAGCCTAGGGCAGAACACCGGGGAGCTGTTTTTT.

This rearrangement joins TRBV5-4 to TRBJ1-1, with 7 bases fitting TRBD1. This CDR3 has 16 residues. Losses at the gene ends were 4 bases for V and 1 base for J; bases not matched to a gene: 10. Germline V CDR1 and CDR2: SGHNT, YYREEE (reference sequence). The CDR3 DNA reads as TGTGCCAGCAGCCCACCACAGGGGTTGAGGAACACTGAAGCTTTCTTT. This translates into CASSPPQGLRNTEAFF.

Turning to this clonotype: The conserved final phenylalanine or tryptophan is absent from the CDR3, which likely points to a read error. The limits of the CDR3 on the DNA are not certain, so only TCRdb's listed CDR3 is given. This chain connects TRBV12-3 or TRBV12-4 to TRBJ2-3; the table gives TRBD1 as D, unverified against the DNA. The CDR3 spans 16 residues, counting both ends. Here the CDR3 reads CASSSLGTGETQYFGP.

This clonotype is labeled medium-sized. The chain employs TRBV12-3 or TRBV12-4 and TRBJ2-7; 11 bases match TRBD1. The CDR3 spans 15 residues. V lost 2 bases, J lost 5 bases, and 5 bases stayed unmatched. CDR3 amino acids: CASSLSGQGADEQYF. The CDR3 nucleotides are TGTGCCAGCAGTTTAAGCGGACAGGGGGCGGACGAGCAGTACTTC.

Many counts were recorded for this clonotype. J is TRBJ2-7 and V is TRBV28, with D perhaps given as TRBD1 or TRBD2 (6 bases each). V was clipped by 7 bases and J by 3 bases, with 19 bases between them. Germline V gene data show CDR1 as MDHEN and CDR2 as SYDVKM. The CDR3 consists of 15 residues. CDR3 sequence (DNA): TGTGCCAGCACCCCGTCGGGGGCGGTTGGCTACGAGCAGTACTTC. It specifies CASTPSGAVGYEQYF.

In this sample, this clonotype is medium-sized. The chain has TRBV24-1 and TRBJ2-5, with D possibly being TRBD1 (5 bases). Trimming took off 2 bases at V and 1 base at J, with 10 bases between the two ends. CDR3 length: 15 amino acids. The germline gives CDR1 KGHDR, CDR2 SFDVKD. The CDR3 sequence is CATSDWQGFQETQYF. CDR3 coding DNA: TGTGCCACCAGTGATTGGCAGGGCTTCCAAGAGACCCAGTACTTC.

Ten or more counts support this clonotype. V and J are TRBV6-1 and TRBJ2-5; 9 positions match TRBD2. The trim removed 5 bases at V and 11 bases at J, leaving 18 bases unmatched. Germline V CDR1 and CDR2: MNHNS, SASEGT. This CDR3 region has 16 residues. CDR3 protein: CASSPGRGGDYNEQYF. The DNA of the CDR3 is TGTGCCAGCAGTCCAGGGCGGGGGGGGGACTACAATGAGCAGTACTTC.

This clonotype occurred once. The conserved final phenylalanine or tryptophan is absent from the CDR3, which likely points to a read error. Because the CDR3's place on the DNA is in doubt, the DNA is left out and the CDR3 is given as listed by TCRdb. This rearrangement joins TRBV7-2 to TRBJ2-4; TRBD2 is the table's D call, not checked against the DNA. The CDR3 spans 9 residues, counting both ends. Germline V gives CDR1 SGHTA, CDR2 FQGNSA. The CDR3 loop is CASSFTGTS.

Sample share makes this clonotype medium-sized. V is TRBV7-9 and J is TRBJ1-4; D might be TRBD1 (6 bases). Trimming took off 5 bases at V and 2 bases at J, with 15 bases between the two ends. There are 16 residues in the CDR3. Germline V gene data show CDR1 as SEHNR and CDR2 as FQNEAQ (reference sequence). CDR3 sequence reads: CASSRPTGLTNEKLFF. The CDR3 DNA is TGTGCCAGCAGCCGCCCCACAGGGCTCACTAATGAAAAACTGTTTTTT. Drawing the rest from reference TRBV7-9 and TRBJ1-4, the complete variable domain is DTGVSQNPRHKITKRGQNVTFRCDPISEHNRLYWYRQTLGQGPEFLTYFQNEAQLEKSRLLSDRFSAERPKGSFSTLEIQRTEQGDSAMYLCASSRPTGLTNEKLFFGSGTQLSVL.

This clonotype was found many times. The chain uses TRBV6-1 and TRBJ2-4; D possibly corresponds to TRBD1 (5 bases). Trimming removed 6 bases from V and 0 bases from J, with 15 bases in between. The CDR3 covers 16 residues. Germline CDR1 reads MNHNS; CDR2 reads SASEGT. The CDR3 region has the DNA TGTGCCAGCAGCCCACACAAGGGGATAGCCAAAAACATTCAGTACTTC. It encodes CASSPHKGIAKNIQYF.

Details on this clonotype: Germline is not matched at one junction end, which may reflect a read error. V and J are TRBV7-2 and TRBJ1-2; TRBD1 is a possible D gene (5 bases). The CDR3 is 15 residues long. Germline V gene data show CDR1 as SGHTA and CDR2 as FQGNSA. For the CDR3, the DNA is TGTACCAGCAGCTTATTCCAGGGTCCGAGCTATGGCTACGCGTTC. This gives the protein CTSSLFQGPSYGYAF.

The CDR3 spells CASSYTDREGYEQYF. CDR3 nucleotides: TGTGCCAGCAGTTACACGGACAGGGAAGGTTACGAGCAGTACTTC. The chain joins TRBV6-1 to TRBJ2-7; TRBD1 aligns across 8 bases. CDR1 and CDR2 from the germline V gene are MNHNS and SASEGT. V dropped 5 bases and J dropped 4; count of bases not matched to a gene: 10. This CDR3 is built from 15 residues.

By share, this clonotype ranks as medium-sized (0.01 to 0.1%). The chain joins TRBV7-8 to TRBJ1-1; D is undetermined. The germline gives CDR1 SGHVS, CDR2 FQNEAQ. The CDR3 consists of 16 residues. Trimming took off 1 base at V and 0 bases at J, with 12 bases between the two ends. The CDR3 sequence: CASSLVGRLLNTEAFF. In DNA form, the CDR3 reads TGTGCCAGCAGCTTAGTGGGCAGGCTCTTGAACACTGAAGCTTTCTTT.

This clonotype was recorded a few times. The chain carries TRBV19 and TRBJ1-2, with D possibly matching TRBD1 (6 bases). Germline CDR1 is LNHDA and CDR2 is SQIVND (reference sequence). V lost 5 bases and J lost 7, with 11 bases in between. The CDR3 has 12 amino acids. CDR3 in DNA: TGTGCCAGTAGTGTACAGGGTTCTGGCTACACCTTC. Translation gives CASSVQGSGYTF.

The CDR3 DNA sequence: TGTGCCAGTAGTATCTACCGACAAACCAATCAGCCCCAGCATTTT. It encodes CASSIYRQTNQPQHF. This chain uses TRBV19 with TRBJ1-5, with no clear D. This CDR3 comprises 15 residues. Germline V CDR1 and CDR2: LNHDA, SQIVND (reference sequence). Trimming took 3 bases from V and 3 from J, leaving 12 bases between them.